This TCR beta chain was identified during a study of long-term antiretroviral therapy in people with HIV. Germline assignment: CDR1 LNHDA and CDR2 SQIVND (reference sequence). V was shortened by 11 bases and J by 4 bases, with 8 bases between the two germline ends. This CDR3 contains 10 residues. Points on this clone: Its target is not known.

Study observations and caveats: Control repertoires displayed wider CDR3 length ranges than the HIV repertoires.

Runs used v3.0 of the immunoSEQ assay and were done at survey level. Using immunoSEQ multiplex PCR, the repertoire was profiled, and TCRdb retains in-frame clones only, with some absent. Among roughly 30,000 clones listed, approximately 85% were seen once. The chain recombines TRBV19 with TRBJ1-2; D may be TRBD1 (5 bases). The sequencing used unsorted PBMCs, collected 0.8 years before starting antiretroviral therapy. The source of this sequence is a man younger than 35 with HIV. The CDR3 DNA follows: TGTGCCGTGGGGGGCTATGGCTACACCTTC. Encoded protein: CAVGGYGYTF.